The T cell receptor (beta chain) described here comes from a study of T cell responses to AZD1222 COVID-19 vaccine. As to this clone: Antigen: not known.

Findings and caveats of the study: Breadth and depth of Spike-specific TCRs rose after two AZD1222 doses.

This table comes from immunoSEQ multiplex PCR, and its TCRdb copy is limited to in-frame clones, with some not included. The table lists nearly 35,000 clones, around 86% of them singletons, with approximately 11% in the top ten. The source material was peripheral blood, sampled 28 days after the second AZD1222 dose. The receptor was derived from an adult who received the AZD1222 COVID-19 vaccine.

The CDR3 reads CASSMTSGSSYEQYF. CDR3 DNA: TGTGCCAGCAGCATGACTAGCGGGAGCTCCTACGAGCAGTACTTC. The gene calls are TRBV11-3 and TRBJ2-7; 12 nucleotides match TRBD2. Germline V gives CDR1 SGHNT, CDR2 YENEEA. V was clipped by 5 bases and J by 0 bases; unmatched bases: 2. The CDR3 runs to 15 residues.